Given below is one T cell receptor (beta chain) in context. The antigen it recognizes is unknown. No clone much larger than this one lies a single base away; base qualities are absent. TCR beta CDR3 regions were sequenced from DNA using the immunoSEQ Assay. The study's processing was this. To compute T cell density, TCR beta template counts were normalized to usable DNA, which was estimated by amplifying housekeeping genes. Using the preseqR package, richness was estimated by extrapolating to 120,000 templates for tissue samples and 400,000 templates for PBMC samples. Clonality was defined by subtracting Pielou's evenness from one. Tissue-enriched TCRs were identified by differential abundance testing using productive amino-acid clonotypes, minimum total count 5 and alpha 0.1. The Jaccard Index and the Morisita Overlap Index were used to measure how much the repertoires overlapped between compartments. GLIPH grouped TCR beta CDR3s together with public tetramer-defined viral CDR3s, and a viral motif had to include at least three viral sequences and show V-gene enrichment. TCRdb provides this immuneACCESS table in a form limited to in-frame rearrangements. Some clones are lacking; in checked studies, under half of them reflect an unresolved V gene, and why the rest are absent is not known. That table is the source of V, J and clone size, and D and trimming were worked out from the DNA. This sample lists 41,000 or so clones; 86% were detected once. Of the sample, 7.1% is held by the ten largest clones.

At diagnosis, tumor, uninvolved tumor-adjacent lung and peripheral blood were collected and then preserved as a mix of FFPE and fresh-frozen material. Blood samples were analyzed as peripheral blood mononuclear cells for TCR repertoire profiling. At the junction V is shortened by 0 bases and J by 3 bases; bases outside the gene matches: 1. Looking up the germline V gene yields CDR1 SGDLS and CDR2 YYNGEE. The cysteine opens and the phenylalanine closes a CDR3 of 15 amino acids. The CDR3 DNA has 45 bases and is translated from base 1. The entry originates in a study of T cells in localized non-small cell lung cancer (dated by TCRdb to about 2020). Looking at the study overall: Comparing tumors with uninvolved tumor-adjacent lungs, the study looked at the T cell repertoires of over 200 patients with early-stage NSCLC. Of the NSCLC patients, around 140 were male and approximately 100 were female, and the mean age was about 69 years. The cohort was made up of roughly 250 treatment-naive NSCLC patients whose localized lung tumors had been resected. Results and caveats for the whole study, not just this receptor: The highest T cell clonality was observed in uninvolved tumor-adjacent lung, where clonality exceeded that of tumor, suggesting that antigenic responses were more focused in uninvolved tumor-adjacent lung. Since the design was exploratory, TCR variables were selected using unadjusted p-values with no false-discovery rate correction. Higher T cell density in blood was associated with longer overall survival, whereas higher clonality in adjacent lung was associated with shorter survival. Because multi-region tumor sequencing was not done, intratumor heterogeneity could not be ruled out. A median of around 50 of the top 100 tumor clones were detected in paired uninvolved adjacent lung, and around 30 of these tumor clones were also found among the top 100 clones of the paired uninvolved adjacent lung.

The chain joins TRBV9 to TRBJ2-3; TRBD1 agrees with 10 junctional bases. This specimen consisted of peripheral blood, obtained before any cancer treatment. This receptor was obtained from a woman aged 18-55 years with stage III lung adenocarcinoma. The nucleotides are TGTGCCAGCAGCGTAGGGACAGGGGGGACAGATACGCAGTATTTT. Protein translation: CASSVGTGGTDTQYF.